The TCR beta chain described here comes from a study of blood T cell repertoires in COVID-19. From germline, CDR1 is SGHDT and CDR2 YYEEEE. After removal of 0 bases from V and 3 bases from J, the junction contained 0 bases not matched to a gene. The length of the CDR3 is 14 residues. This clone was seen a handful of times. Sequenced by immunoSEQ multiplex PCR; TCRdb stores in-frame clones only, minus some. The sample holds about 230,000 clones, around nine tenths seen once. The material sequenced was PBMCs or T cells enriched from blood (not recorded which). The sequence derives from a woman between 25 and 40 years old with acute COVID-19. V gene TRBV5-6 combines with J gene TRBJ2-5; 9 bases are shared with TRBD1. The CDR3 here is CASSLGDREETQYF. The CDR3 DNA reads TGTGCCAGCAGCTTGGGGGACAGGGAAGAGACCCAGTACTTC.